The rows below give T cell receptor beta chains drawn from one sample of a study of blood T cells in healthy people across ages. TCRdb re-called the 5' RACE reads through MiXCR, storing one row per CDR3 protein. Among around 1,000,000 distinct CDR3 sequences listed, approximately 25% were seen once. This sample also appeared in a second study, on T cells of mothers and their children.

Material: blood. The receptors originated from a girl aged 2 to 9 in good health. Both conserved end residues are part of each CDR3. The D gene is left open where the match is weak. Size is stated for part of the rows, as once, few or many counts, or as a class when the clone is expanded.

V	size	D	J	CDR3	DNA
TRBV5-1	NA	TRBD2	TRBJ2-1	CASSLVRASGTNEQFF	TGCGCCAGCAGCTTGGTCAGGGCTAGCGGGACCAATGAGCAGTTCTTC
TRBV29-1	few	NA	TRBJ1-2	CSVWRGRALGYTF	TGCAGCGTATGGCGTGGCAGGGCCCTGGGCTACACCTTC
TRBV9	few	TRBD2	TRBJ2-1	CASSPTGLAETNEQFF	TGTGCCAGCAGCCCGACGGGACTAGCGGAGACGAATGAGCAGTTCTTC
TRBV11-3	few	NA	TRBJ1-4	CASSLGYRISEGDEKLFF	TGTGCCAGCAGCTTAGGGTACAGAATCTCCGAGGGGGATGAAAAACTGTTTTTT
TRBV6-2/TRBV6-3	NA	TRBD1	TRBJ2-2	CASNLNGQGASGELFF	TGTGCCAGCAACCTAAATGGACAGGGGGCGTCCGGGGAGCTGTTTTTT
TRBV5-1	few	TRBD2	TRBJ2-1	CASSLGGGGADEQFF	TGCGCCAGCAGCTTGGGTGGCGGGGGGGCCGATGAGCAGTTCTTC
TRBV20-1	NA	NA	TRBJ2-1	CSARVGGAYEQFF	TGCAGTGCTAGAGTGGGGGGGGCTTATGAGCAGTTCTTC
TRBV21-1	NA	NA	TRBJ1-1	CASSKGGWDHSHMNTEAFF	TGTGCCAGCAGCAAAGGAGGGTGGGACCACAGTCATATGAACACTGAAGCTTTCTTT
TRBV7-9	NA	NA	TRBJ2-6	CASSSGAGSGANVLTF	TGTGCCAGCAGCTCAGGGGCGGGTTCTGGGGCCAACGTCCTGACTTTC
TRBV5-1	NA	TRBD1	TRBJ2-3	CASSLDGTGDTDTQYF	TGCGCCAGCAGCTTGGATGGGACAGGGGACACAGATACGCAGTATTTT
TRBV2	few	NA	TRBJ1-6	CASSFQGILYNSPLHF	TGTGCCAGCAGCTTCCAGGGTATTCTCTATAATTCACCCCTCCACTTT
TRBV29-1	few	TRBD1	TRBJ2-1	CSVHRGYNEQFF	TGCAGCGTTCACAGGGGGTACAATGAGCAGTTCTTC
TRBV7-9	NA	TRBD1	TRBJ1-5	CASSQGTVSPSWPQHF	TGTGCCAGCAGCCAGGGGACAGTCTCCCCATCTTGGCCCCAGCATTTT
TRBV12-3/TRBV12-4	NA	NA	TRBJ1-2	CASSFLWFRGYTF	TGTGCCAGCAGTTTTTTATGGTTTCGTGGCTACACCTTC
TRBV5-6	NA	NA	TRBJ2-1	CASSLIHGSGPEQFF	TGTGCCAGCAGCTTAATCCACGGGAGCGGTCCTGAGCAGTTCTTC
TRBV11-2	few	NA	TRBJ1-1	CASSLPGGPEAFF	TGTGCCAGCAGCCTGCCCGGGGGCCCTGAAGCTTTCTTT
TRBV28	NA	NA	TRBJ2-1	CASSTRRLGEQFF	TGTGCCAGCAGCACCCGGAGACTAGGTGAGCAGTTCTTC
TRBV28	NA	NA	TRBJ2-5	CAAWAETQYF	TGTGCAGCGTGGGCGGAGACCCAGTACTTC
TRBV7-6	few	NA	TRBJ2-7	CASSLGRRGGEQYF	TGTGCCAGCAGCTTAGGGCGACGGGGCGGCGAGCAGTACTTC
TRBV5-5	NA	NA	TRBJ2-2	CASSLLGLNTGELFF	TGTGCCAGCAGCTTGTTAGGGTTAAACACCGGGGAGCTGTTTTTT
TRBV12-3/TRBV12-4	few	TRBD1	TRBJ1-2	CAIHQGDGYTF	TGTGCCATCCACCAGGGGGATGGCTACACCTTC